The sequence of this T cell receptor beta chain was determined in a study of metastatic and nonmetastatic thyroid tumors. Thyroid surgery was performed in patients who had received no treatment beforehand. MiXCR re-clonotyped the PCR reads for TCRdb. The data contain about 43,000 clones, roughly 11% of them seen just once; the ten biggest clones take up approximately 22%. This CDR3 is 14 amino acids long. From germline, CDR1 is WNHNN and CDR2 SYGVQD (reference sequence). Deletions cut 10 bases from V and 7 bases from J, with 19 bases between. Sequenced sample: blood. This receptor was taken from a female donor with papillary thyroid cancer or a benign thyroid nodule (not recorded which). Some clones in this sample may be carry-over from other donors' samples. V and J are TRBV10-1 and TRBJ2-2; possibly TRBD1 or TRBD2 for D (6 bases each). In DNA form, the CDR3 reads TGCGCCACCTCGCCTAGGGGGGCCGGCGGGGAGCTGTTTTTT. Amino acids: CATSPRGAGGELFF.